This T cell receptor (beta chain) was captured by sequencing in a study of cytomegalovirus exposure and HLA in healthy donors. The study, taken as a whole, reports: In vitro work confirmed that a few CMV-associated chains recognize CMV antigens. A later analysis appeared to link common viral pathogens to several of the most significant clusters. Analyses of presence/absence relied on an assumption of roughly uniform sequencing depth across donors.

PCR primers comprised 60 Vbeta and 13 Jbeta primers. Libraries were prepared by immunoSEQ multiplex PCR; TCRdb keeps only in-frame clonotypes and omits some of them. The sample includes about 93,000 clones, around 81% of them seen just once. The CDR3 is made up of 13 amino acids. V dropped 5 bases and J dropped 10 bases, with 17 bases sitting between them. Per germline, CDR1 SGHNT and CDR2 YENEEA. Comments on this clone: What it binds is unknown.

The material sequenced was PBMCs. This receptor was identified in a man aged 25-40 years in good health and CMV-seronegative. The V call is TRBV11-3, the J call TRBJ1-1; D unresolved. The CDR3 protein is CASSLSSGSSAFF. The CDR3, as DNA: TGTGCCAGCAGCCTATCATCAGGTTCTTCAGCTTTCTTT.